This entry concerns a single TCR beta chain. Its antigen is currently unknown. TCR alpha and TCR beta cDNA libraries carrying sample barcodes and UMIs came from 5'RACE with constant-segment primers. MiXCR was run by TCRdb on the 5' RACE reads, yielding one entry per CDR3 protein. The table records just over 400,000 distinct CDR3 sequences, about a quarter of them present only once. These data come from a study of T-cell memory formation after mild COVID-19. General study results and limits: Detection of some responders pre-infection suggested pre-existing cross-reactive memory T cells participated. Unconfirmed was the SARS-CoV-2 specificity of second-wave clones that peaked on day 37.

Germline V gene lookup returns CDR1 MNHNY and CDR2 SVGAGI (reference sequence). CDR3 length: 14 amino acids. Trimming took off 5 bases at V and 0 bases at J, with 10 bases between the two ends. The TCR was taken from an adult woman who had mild COVID-19 (a few samples of this study predate the infection). Cell type and time point are not known. The V call is TRBV6-6, the J call TRBJ1-1; D not certain. Sequencing was performed on PBMCs or a T cell subset sorted from them (not recorded which). The CDR3 nucleotides read TGTGCCAGCAGTAAATACACGGTGAACACTGAAGCTTTCTTT. It codes for CASSKYTVNTEAFF.